The present T cell receptor delta chain was sequenced within a study of gamma-delta T cells after stem cell transplantation. Comments on this clone: The sample has other DNA sequences that encode this CDR3 too.

TCRdb re-processed the RT-PCR reads via CATT. The sample includes 1,500 to 2,000 delta-chain clones, roughly 45% of them seen just once. This CDR3 comprises 15 residues. Trimming at V came to 4 bases and at J to 7 bases, leaving 10 bases not matched to a gene. The germline gives CDR1 GEAIGNYY, CDR2 EKD. The sequenced sample was gamma-delta T cells. This clonotype was sampled from a human donor. It is not recorded whose cells these are; they may come from a transplant donor. The rearrangement joins TRDV2 to TRDJ1, with 11 bases aligning to TRDD3. CDR3 loop: CACDLLGDTAGKLIF. The CDR3, as DNA: TGTGCCTGTGATCTCCTGGGGGATACTGCGGGTAAACTCATCTTT.